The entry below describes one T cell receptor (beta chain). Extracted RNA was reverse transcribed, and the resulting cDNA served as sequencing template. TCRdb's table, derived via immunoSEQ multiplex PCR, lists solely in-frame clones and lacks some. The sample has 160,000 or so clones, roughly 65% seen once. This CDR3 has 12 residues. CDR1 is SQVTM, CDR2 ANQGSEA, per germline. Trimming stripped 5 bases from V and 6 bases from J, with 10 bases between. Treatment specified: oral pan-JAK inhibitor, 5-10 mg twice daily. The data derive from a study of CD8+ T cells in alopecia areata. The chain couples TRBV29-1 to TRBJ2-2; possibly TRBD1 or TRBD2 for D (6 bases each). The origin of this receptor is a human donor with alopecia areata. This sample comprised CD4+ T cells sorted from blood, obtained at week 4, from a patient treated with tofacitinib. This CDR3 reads CSVLRGAGELFF. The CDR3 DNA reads TGCAGCGTTTTGAGGGGGGCCGGGGAGCTGTTTTTT.